The 29 T cell receptor beta chains below come from one sample, sequenced in a study of cytomegalovirus exposure and HLA in healthy donors. The PCR contained 60 Vbeta and 13 Jbeta primers. The method was immunoSEQ multiplex PCR; TCRdb's version includes in-frame clones alone and lacks a portion of them. The data show around 130,000 clones, roughly 80% seen once. Sequencing was performed on PBMCs. The source of these receptors is a man between 25 and 39 years old in good health and CMV-seronegative.

With respect to this clone: A much larger clone lies one base from this, so it may be a read error. The V call is TRBV2, the J call TRBJ2-7; 10 positions agree with TRBD1. Trimming at V came to 6 bases and at J to 5 bases, leaving 1 base not matched to a gene. Germline CDR1 reads SNHLY; CDR2 reads FYNNEI. There are 12 residues in the CDR3. The CDR3: CASRGTGDEQYF. The DNA for the CDR3 is TGTGCCAGCAGGGGGACAGGGGACGAGCAGTACTTC.

This clone appeared a few times. The junction shows a germline mismatch at one end, possibly a read error. This chain connects TRBV7-9 to TRBJ1-5; TRBD1 might be the D (5 bases). Germline V lookup: CDR1 SEHNR, CDR2 FQNEAQ (reference sequence). The CDR3 has 16 amino acids. For the CDR3, the DNA is TGTTCCAGCAGCTACTTGGGGGAGGGATCCAATCAGCCCCAGCATTTT. Amino acid sequence: CSSSYLGEGSNQPQHF.

The chain combines TRBV28 with TRBJ2-1, with a weak D call TRBD1 (5 bases). Germline CDR1 MDHEN, CDR2 SYDVKM. V was cut by 8 bases and J by 5 bases, with 16 bases left in between. The CDR3 covers 14 residues. Here the CDR3 reads CASRVQGDDNEQFF. CDR3 nucleotide sequence: TGTGCCAGCCGGGTCCAGGGCGATGACAATGAGCAGTTCTTC.

The gene calls are TRBV9 and TRBJ2-7; tentatively, D is TRBD1 (5 bases). Deletions cut 5 bases from V and 7 bases from J, with 10 bases between. The CDR3 consists of 11 residues. Germline V gene sequence: CDR1 SGDLS, CDR2 YYNGEE. This CDR3 reads CASSQGAEQYF. DNA of the CDR3: TGTGCCAGCAGTCAAGGGGCGGAGCAGTACTTC.

This rearrangement joins TRBV7-2 to TRBJ2-7, with a possible D match to TRBD1 (5 bases). The CDR3 is 14 residues long. V was shortened by 5 bases and J by 6 bases, with 17 bases between the two germline ends. Germline assignment: CDR1 SGHTA and CDR2 FQGNSA. The DNA for the CDR3 is TGTGCCAGCAGCCCCCCCGGCAGGGCGGCCGAGCAGTACTTC. This gives the protein CASSPPGRAAEQYF.

The J gene is TRBJ2-7, the V gene TRBV25-1; 9 bases line up with TRBD1. The CDR3 is 15 amino acids. V shed 5 bases, J shed 2 bases, and the junction held 7 bases outside the gene matches. Germline CDR1 and CDR2: MGHDK and SYGVNS. CDR3 bases: TGTGCCAGCAGTCCCCTCGGGACAGGGCCCTACGAGCAGTACTTC. Translation: CASSPLGTGPYEQYF.

This clone was counted between two and nine times. V gene TRBV30 combines with J gene TRBJ2-5, with 7 bases that match TRBD2. Germline V gene sequence: CDR1 GTSNPN, CDR2 SVGIG (reference sequence). J was trimmed by 5 bases and V by 4 bases; bases with no gene match: 10. The CDR3 consists of 14 residues. The CDR3 here is CAWNRAGLQETQYF. CDR3 DNA: TGTGCCTGGAACAGAGCGGGACTACAGGAGACCCAGTACTTC.

This chain connects TRBV7-2 to TRBJ2-5; 7 bases are shared with TRBD2. Per the germline V gene, CDR1 is SGHTA and CDR2 is FQGNSA. The CDR3 runs to 18 residues. V shed 1 base and J 3 bases; nucleotides not matched to a gene: 14. CDR3: CASSLGSRSGVGKETQYF. CDR3 nucleotides: TGTGCCAGCAGCTTAGGGTCTCGGAGCGGGGTGGGTAAAGAGACCCAGTACTTC.

About this clone itself: One junction end disagrees with the germline gene, perhaps due to a read error. The chain recombines TRBV27 with TRBJ2-4; 10 bases fit TRBD1. This CDR3 has 15 residues. CDR1 and CDR2 from the germline V gene are MNHEY and SMNVEV (reference sequence). CDR3 sequence reads: CASAGTGVAKNSQYF. In DNA form, the CDR3 reads TGTGCCAGCGCCGGGACAGGGGTTGCCAAAAACAGTCAGTACTTC.

The V and J genes are TRBV6-4 and TRBJ2-3; TRBD2 agrees at 10 bases. Germline assignment: CDR1 MRHNA and CDR2 SNTAGT. The CDR3 is 15 amino acids. The trim removed 3 bases at V and 4 bases at J, leaving 4 bases unmatched. The CDR3 is CASSEERGGPDTQYF. CDR3 nucleotide sequence: TGTGCCAGCAGTGAGGAGCGGGGGGGCCCAGATACGCAGTATTTT.

The chain joins TRBV7-8 to TRBJ1-4, with unresolved D. The CDR3 totals 12 residues. V lost 7 bases to trimming and J lost 8 bases, with 11 bases between them. Germline V CDR1 and CDR2: SGHVS, FQNEAQ. CDR3 sequence: CASTANREKLFF. CDR3 in DNA: TGTGCCAGCACCGCGAACCGGGAAAAACTGTTTTTT.

The chain recombines TRBV30 with TRBJ2-1; maybe TRBD1 (7 bases). The CDR3 length is 12 residues. V lost 4 bases and J lost 7, with 11 bases in between. Germline CDR1 reads GTSNPN; CDR2 reads SVGIG (reference sequence). For the CDR3, the DNA is TGTGCCTGGACTCCAGGGGGGAATGAGCAGTTCTTC. Its translation is CAWTPGGNEQFF.

This sequence joins TRBV2 and TRBJ2-5, with D maybe TRBD2 (5 bases). Germline loops: CDR1 SNHLY, CDR2 FYNNEI. V was cut by 4 bases and J by 5 bases, with 11 bases left in between. The CDR3 sequence is 13 residues long. The CDR3 is CASSGEVAETQYF. CDR3 nucleotide sequence: TGTGCCAGCAGTGGAGAGGTAGCGGAGACCCAGTACTTC.

V usage is TRBV7-9 and J usage is TRBJ2-7; 7 bases fit TRBD1. V dropped 5 bases and J dropped 0; count of bases not matched to a gene: 7. Germline V gene data show CDR1 as SEHNR and CDR2 as FQNEAQ (reference sequence). The CDR3 consists of 15 residues. For the CDR3, the DNA is TGTGCCAGCAGCGCCCGACAGGGCAGCTCCTACGAGCAGTACTTC. Protein sequence: CASSARQGSSYEQYF.

V gene TRBV28 combines with J gene TRBJ1-3; 8 nucleotides match TRBD1. This CDR3 has 18 residues. J was trimmed by 1 base and V by 3 bases; bases with no gene match: 11. The V gene's germline CDR1 is MDHEN and CDR2 SYDVKM. Written as DNA, the CDR3 is TGTGCCAGCAGTTTGGGTCCGGCAGGGGGCAGGTCTGGAAACACCATATATTTT. This translates into CASSLGPAGGRSGNTIYF.

The chain recombines TRBV10-1 with TRBJ2-5; the D is unclear. This CDR3 spans 14 amino acids. Trimming pared 0 bases from V and 5 bases from J, leaving 10 bases between. Germline CDR1 reads WNHNN; CDR2 reads SYGVQD (reference sequence). The CDR3 DNA sequence: TGCGCCAGCAGTGAGTCTCGAGTGAGTGAGACCCAGTACTTC. Encoded protein: CASSESRVSETQYF.

CDR3 in amino acids: CASSPAGSQNYEQYF. CDR3 DNA sequence: TGCGCCAGCAGCCCGGCGGGGAGCCAGAACTACGAGCAGTACTTC. This chain uses TRBV5-1 with TRBJ2-7, with D perhaps matching TRBD2 (6 bases). The CDR3 runs 15 residues. The V gene's germline CDR1 is SGHRS and CDR2 YFSETQ. V was clipped by 4 bases and J by 3 bases, with 17 bases between them.

The chain recombines TRBV6-4 with TRBJ2-3; 8 bases align to TRBD2. This CDR3 is built from 15 residues. J gave up 1 base and V 2 bases, and 2 bases lay outside the gene matches. Germline lookup yields CDR1 MRHNA and CDR2 SNTAGT. CDR3 in amino acids: CASSDKAGGTDTQYF. The CDR3 coding sequence is TGTGCCAGCAGTGACAAAGCGGGGGGCACAGATACGCAGTATTTT.

J is TRBJ1-1 and V is TRBV5-1; TRBD1 matches 9 bases. Trimming took 4 bases from V and 2 from J; bases not matched to a gene: 3. Germline V gives CDR1 SGHRS, CDR2 YFSETQ. The CDR3 consists of 14 residues. The CDR3 loop is CASSGDRVNTEAFF. The CDR3, as DNA: TGCGCCAGCAGCGGGGACAGGGTAAACACTGAAGCTTTCTTT.

The chain links TRBV4-1 to TRBJ2-3; 9 bases align to TRBD2. V trimming: 2 bases; J trimming: 2 bases; junction bases outside the gene matches: 5. The germline gives CDR1 MGHRA, CDR2 YSYEKL. The CDR3 extends over 16 amino acids. Here the CDR3 DNA reads TGCGCCAGCAGCCAATTAGCGGGGGACCCCACAGATACGCAGTATTTT. This encodes CASSQLAGDPTDTQYF.

The chain employs TRBV23-1 and TRBJ1-6; D uncertain. TRBV23-1 is marked as an open reading frame, function uncertain. V was shortened by 11 bases and J by 0 bases, with 14 bases between the two germline ends. This CDR3 is 15 amino acids long. The CDR3 reads CAFQVLSSYNSPLHF. Written as DNA, the CDR3 is TGCGCCTTTCAGGTGCTAAGCTCCTATAATTCACCCCTCCACTTT.

V and J are TRBV7-9 and TRBJ1-3; D ambiguous. This CDR3 comprises 13 residues. CDR1 SEHNR and CDR2 FQNEAQ come from the germline V gene (reference sequence). V lost 7 bases and J 4 bases, leaving 11 bases between the germline ends. This CDR3 reads CASTPSEGNTIYF. For the CDR3, the DNA is TGTGCCAGCACTCCTTCGGAGGGAAACACCATATATTTT.

The chain has TRBV19 and TRBJ2-2; TRBD2 matches at 11 bases. Germline V lookup: CDR1 LNHDA, CDR2 SQIVND (reference sequence). V lost 5 bases to trimming and J lost 0 bases; unmatched junction nucleotides: 8. The CDR3 has 18 amino acids. The CDR3 is CASSPPTSGAANTGELFF. The CDR3 DNA is TGTGCCAGTAGTCCTCCGACTAGCGGGGCTGCGAACACCGGGGAGCTGTTTTTT.

This clone was seen a handful of times. V usage is TRBV10-3 and J usage is TRBJ2-1; TRBD1 agrees at 10 bases. Losses at the gene ends were 8 bases for V and 3 bases for J; bases not matched to a gene: 10. The CDR3 extends over 16 amino acids. The germline V gene encodes CDR1 ENHRY and CDR2 SYGVKD. In nucleotides, the CDR3 is TGTGCCATCGGGGATACCGGGACAGGGGACTACAATGAGCAGTTCTTC. It codes for CAIGDTGTGDYNEQFF.

The chain carries TRBV6-6 and TRBJ2-5, with D hard to call. CDR3 length equals 14 residues. CDR1 and CDR2 from the germline V gene are MNHNY and SVGAGI (reference sequence). V was cut by 0 bases and J by 1 base, with 6 bases left in between. CDR3 in amino acids: CASSYSTAQETQYF. The CDR3 DNA reads TGTGCCAGCAGTTACTCCACAGCCCAAGAGACCCAGTACTTC.

The chain has TRBV10-1 and TRBJ1-6, with no clear D. Trimming left V 3 bases short and J 14 bases short, with 14 bases between. The germline gives CDR1 WNHNN, CDR2 SYGVQD (reference sequence). The CDR3 consists of 13 residues. The CDR3 reads CASSEKRGNTLHF. In DNA, the CDR3 is TGCGCCAGCAGTGAAAAACGAGGAAACACCCTCCACTTT.

V gene TRBV13 combines with J gene TRBJ1-3; the D is unclear. The length of the CDR3 is 14 residues. The germline V and J ends were trimmed by 4 bases and 3 bases, with 10 bases remaining between them. Germline V CDR1 and CDR2: PRHDT, FYEKMQ (reference sequence). The CDR3, as DNA: TGTGCCAGCAGCTCCCTCCAGATTGGAAACACCATATATTTT. It is translated as CASSSLQIGNTIYF.

The chain combines TRBV28 with TRBJ2-2; 8 bases are shared with TRBD2. With 5 bases clipped from V and 6 bases from J, the junction kept 8 bases outside the gene matches. This CDR3 spans 15 amino acids. Germline CDR1 and CDR2: MDHEN and SYDVKM. This CDR3 is CASSTPGGGAGELFF. For the CDR3, the DNA is TGTGCCAGCAGTACCCCGGGAGGGGGGGCCGGGGAGCTGTTTTTT.

The chain has TRBV5-6 and TRBJ1-2; D is unresolved. The germline V and J ends were trimmed by 2 bases and 4 bases, with 6 bases remaining between them. CDR1 and CDR2 from the germline V gene are SGHDT and YYEEEE. The CDR3 totals 12 residues. The CDR3 protein is CASSFPGYGYTF. The CDR3 nucleotides read TGTGCCAGCAGCTTCCCCGGCTATGGCTACACCTTC.